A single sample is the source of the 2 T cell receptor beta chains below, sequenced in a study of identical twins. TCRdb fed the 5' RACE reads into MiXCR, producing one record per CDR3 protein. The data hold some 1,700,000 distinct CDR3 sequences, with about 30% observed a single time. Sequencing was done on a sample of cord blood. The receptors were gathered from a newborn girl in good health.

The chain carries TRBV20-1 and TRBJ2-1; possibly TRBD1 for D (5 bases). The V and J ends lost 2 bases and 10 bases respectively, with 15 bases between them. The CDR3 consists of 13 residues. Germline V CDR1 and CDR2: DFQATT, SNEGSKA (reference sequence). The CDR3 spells CSARRQSSYEQFF. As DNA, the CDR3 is TGCAGTGCTAGAAGACAGTCCTCCTACGAGCAGTTCTTC.

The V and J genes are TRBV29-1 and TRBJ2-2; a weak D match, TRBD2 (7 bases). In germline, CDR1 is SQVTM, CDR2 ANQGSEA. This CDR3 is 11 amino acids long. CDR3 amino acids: CAGAGTGELFF. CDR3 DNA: TGCGCGGGGGCAGGGACCGGGGAGCTGTTTTTT.